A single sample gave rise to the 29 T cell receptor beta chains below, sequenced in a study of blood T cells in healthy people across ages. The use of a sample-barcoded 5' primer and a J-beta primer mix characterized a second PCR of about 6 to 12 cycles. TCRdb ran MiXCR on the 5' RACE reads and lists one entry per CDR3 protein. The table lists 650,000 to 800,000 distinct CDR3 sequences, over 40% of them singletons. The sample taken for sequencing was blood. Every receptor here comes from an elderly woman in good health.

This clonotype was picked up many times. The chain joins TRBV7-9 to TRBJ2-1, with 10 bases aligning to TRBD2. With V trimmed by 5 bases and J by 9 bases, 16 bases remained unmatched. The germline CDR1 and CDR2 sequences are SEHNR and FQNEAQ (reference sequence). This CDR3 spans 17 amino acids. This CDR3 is CASSQGASGGHFGEQFF. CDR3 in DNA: TGTGCCAGCAGCCAAGGGGCTAGCGGGGGACACTTTGGTGAGCAGTTCTTC.

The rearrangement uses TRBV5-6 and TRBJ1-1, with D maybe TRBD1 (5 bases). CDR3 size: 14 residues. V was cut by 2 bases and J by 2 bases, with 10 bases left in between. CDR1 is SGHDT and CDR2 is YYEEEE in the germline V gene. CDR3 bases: TGTGCCAGCAGCTTAGACAGAATTAACACTGAAGCTTTCTTT. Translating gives CASSLDRINTEAFF.

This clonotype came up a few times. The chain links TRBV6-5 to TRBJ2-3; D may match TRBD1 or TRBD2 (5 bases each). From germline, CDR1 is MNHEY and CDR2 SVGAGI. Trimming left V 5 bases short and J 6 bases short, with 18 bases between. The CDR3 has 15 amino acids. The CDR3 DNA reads TGTGCCAGCAGTCCGGGGCCGCCACCCAGGGATACGCAGTATTTT. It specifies CASSPGPPPRDTQYF.

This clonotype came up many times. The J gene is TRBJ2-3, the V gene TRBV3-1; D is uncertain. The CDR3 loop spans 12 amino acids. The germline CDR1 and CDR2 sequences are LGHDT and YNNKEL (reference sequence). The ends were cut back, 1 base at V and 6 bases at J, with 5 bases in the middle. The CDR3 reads CASSQVADTQYF. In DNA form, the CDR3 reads TGTGCCAGCAGCCAAGTTGCGGATACGCAGTATTTT.

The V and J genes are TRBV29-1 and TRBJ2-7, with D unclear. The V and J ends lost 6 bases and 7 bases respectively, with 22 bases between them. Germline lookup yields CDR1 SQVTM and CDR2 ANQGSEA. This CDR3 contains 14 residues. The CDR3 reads CSVDDGFTQNEQYF. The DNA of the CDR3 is TGCAGCGTAGATGACGGATTTACCCAAAATGAGCAGTACTTC.

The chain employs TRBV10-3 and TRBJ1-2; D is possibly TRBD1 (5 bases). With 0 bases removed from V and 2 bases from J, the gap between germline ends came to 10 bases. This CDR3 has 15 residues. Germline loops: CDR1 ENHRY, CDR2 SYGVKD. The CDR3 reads CAISESKGSNYGYTF. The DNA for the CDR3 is TGTGCCATCAGTGAGTCCAAGGGGAGCAACTATGGCTACACCTTC.

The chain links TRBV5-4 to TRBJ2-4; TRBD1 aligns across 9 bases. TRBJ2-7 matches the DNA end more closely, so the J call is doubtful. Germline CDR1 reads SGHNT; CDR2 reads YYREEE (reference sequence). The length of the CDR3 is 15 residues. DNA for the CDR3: TGTGCCAGCAGCTCCACGGGACAGGGCTCCTACGAGCAGTACTTC. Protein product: CASSSTGQGSYEQYF.

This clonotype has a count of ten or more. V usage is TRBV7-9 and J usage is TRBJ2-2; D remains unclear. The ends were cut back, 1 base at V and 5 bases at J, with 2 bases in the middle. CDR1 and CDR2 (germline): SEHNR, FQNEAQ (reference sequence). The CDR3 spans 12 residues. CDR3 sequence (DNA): TGTGCCAGCAGCTTAGAAACCGGGGAGCTGTTTTTT. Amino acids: CASSLETGELFF.

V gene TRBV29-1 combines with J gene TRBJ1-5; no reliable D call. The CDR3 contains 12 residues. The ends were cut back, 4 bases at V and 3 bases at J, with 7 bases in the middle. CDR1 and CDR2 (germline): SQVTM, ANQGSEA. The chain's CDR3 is CSVGRDNQPQHF. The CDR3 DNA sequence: TGCAGCGTTGGTAGGGACAATCAGCCCCAGCATTTT.

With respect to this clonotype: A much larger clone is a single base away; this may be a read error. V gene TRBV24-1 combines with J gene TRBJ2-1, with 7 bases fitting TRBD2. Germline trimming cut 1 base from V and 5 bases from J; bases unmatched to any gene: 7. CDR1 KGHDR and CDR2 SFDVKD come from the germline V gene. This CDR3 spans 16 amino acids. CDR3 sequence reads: CATSDFTTSTNNEQFF. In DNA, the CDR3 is TGTGCCACCAGTGATTTTACGACTAGCACTAACAATGAGCAGTTCTTC.

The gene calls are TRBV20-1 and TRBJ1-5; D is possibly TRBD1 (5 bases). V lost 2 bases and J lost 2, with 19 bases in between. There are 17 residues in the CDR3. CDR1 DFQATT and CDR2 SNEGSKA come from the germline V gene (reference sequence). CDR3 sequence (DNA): TGCAGTGCTAGATATGCAGGGCGAGGTCGTGGCAATCAGCCCCAGCATTTT. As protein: CSARYAGRGRGNQPQHF.

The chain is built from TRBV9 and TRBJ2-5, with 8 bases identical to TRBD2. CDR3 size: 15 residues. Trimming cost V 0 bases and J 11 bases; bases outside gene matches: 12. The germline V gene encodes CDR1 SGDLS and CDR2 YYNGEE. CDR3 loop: CASSVGRSGSREQYF. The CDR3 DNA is TGTGCCAGCAGCGTAGGTCGAAGCGGGAGTCGTGAGCAGTACTTC.

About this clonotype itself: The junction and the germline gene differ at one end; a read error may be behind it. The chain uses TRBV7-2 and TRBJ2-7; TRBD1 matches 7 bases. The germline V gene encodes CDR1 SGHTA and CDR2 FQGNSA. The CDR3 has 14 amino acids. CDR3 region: CASRTGKGSHEQYF. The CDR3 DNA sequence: TGTGCCAGCAGGACAGGGAAAGGCTCCCACGAGCAGTACTTC.

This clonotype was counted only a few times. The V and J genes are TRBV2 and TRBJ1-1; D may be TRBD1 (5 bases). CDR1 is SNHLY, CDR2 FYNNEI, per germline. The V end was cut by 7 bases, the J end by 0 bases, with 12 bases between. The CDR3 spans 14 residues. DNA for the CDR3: TGTGCCAGCAATTTTGCGGGGGTGAACACTGAAGCTTTCTTT. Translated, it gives CASNFAGVNTEAFF.

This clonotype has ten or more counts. The CDR3 bases are TGCAGTGGCAGGCGAGGGGGACAGAAAGAGACCCAGTACTTC. It translates to CSGRRGGQKETQYF. This chain connects TRBV20-1 to TRBJ2-5; 7 bases fit TRBD1. From germline, CDR1 is DFQATT and CDR2 SNEGSKA (reference sequence). CDR3 size: 14 residues. The ends lost 7 bases at V and 3 bases at J; junction bases unmatched: 11.

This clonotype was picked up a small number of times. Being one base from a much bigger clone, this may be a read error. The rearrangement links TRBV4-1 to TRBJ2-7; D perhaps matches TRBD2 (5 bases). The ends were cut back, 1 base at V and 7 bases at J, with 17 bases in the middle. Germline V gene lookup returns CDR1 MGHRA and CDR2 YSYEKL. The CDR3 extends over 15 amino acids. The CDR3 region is CASSQVEGKYNEQYF. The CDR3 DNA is TGCGCCAGCAGCCAAGTTGAGGGAAAGTACAATGAGCAGTACTTC.

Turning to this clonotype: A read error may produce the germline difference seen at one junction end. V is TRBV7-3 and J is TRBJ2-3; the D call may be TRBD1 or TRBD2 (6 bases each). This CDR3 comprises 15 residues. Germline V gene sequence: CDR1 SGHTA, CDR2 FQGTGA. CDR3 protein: CANSPQGTGTDTQYF. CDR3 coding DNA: TGTGCCAACAGCCCCCAGGGGACTGGCACAGATACGCAGTATTTT.

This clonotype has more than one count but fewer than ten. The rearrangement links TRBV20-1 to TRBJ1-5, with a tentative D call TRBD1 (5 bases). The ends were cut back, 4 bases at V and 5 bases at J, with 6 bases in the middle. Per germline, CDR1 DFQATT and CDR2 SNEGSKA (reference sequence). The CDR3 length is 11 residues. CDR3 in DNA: TGCAGTGCTAAGGGGTATCAGCCCCAGCATTTT. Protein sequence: CSAKGYQPQHF.

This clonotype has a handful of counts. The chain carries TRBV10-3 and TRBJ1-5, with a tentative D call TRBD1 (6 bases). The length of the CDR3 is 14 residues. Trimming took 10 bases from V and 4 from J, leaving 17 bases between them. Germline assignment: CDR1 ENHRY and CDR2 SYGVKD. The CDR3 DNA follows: TGTGCCACCGGGGGGGACACAAGTAATCAGCCCCAGCATTTT. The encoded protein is CATGGDTSNQPQHF.

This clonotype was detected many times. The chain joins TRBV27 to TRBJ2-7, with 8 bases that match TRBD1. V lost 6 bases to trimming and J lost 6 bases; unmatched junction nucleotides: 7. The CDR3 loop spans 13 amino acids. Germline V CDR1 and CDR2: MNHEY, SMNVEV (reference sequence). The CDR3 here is CASSRSTGGEQYF. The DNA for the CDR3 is TGTGCCAGCAGCAGATCAACAGGGGGCGAGCAGTACTTC.

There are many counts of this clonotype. For the CDR3, the DNA is TGCGCCAGCAGCTGGCCACGGGACAGGGGTCGAACTGAGCAGTTCTTC. As protein: CASSWPRDRGRTEQFF. V usage is TRBV5-1 and J usage is TRBJ2-1, with TRBD1 identical over 10 bases. The V gene's germline CDR1 is SGHRS and CDR2 YFSETQ. CDR3 length equals 16 residues. V trimming: 3 bases; J trimming: 9 bases; junction bases outside the gene matches: 12.

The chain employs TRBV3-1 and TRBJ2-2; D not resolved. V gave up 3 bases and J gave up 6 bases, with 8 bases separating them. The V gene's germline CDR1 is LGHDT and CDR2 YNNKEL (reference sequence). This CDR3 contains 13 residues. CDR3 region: CASSQVNAGELFF. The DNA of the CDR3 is TGTGCCAGCAGCCAGGTTAATGCCGGGGAGCTGTTTTTT.

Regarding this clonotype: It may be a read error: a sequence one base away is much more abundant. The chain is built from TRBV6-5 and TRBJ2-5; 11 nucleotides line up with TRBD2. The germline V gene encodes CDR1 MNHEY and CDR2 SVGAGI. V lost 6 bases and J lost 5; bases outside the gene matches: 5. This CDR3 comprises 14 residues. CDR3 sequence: CASSQTSGVETQYF. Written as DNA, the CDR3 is TGTGCCAGCAGCCAGACTAGCGGGGTGGAGACCCAGTACTTC.

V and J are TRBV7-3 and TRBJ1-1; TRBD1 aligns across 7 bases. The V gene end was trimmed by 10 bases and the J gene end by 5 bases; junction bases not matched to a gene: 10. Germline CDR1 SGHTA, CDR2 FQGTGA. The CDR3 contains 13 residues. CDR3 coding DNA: TGTGCCACCGCCCAACAGGGGAATACTGAAGCTTTCTTT. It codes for CATAQQGNTEAFF.

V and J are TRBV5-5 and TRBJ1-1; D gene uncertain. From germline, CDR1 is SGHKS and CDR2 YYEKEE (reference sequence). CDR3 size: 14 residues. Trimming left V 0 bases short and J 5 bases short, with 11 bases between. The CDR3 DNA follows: TGTGCCAGCAGCTTGGGGAGGAAAGGGACTGAAGCTTTCTTT. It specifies CASSLGRKGTEAFF. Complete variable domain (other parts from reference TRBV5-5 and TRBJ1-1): DAGVTQSPTHLIKTRGQQVTLRCSPISGHKSVSWYQQVLGQGPQFIFQYYEKEERGRGNFPDRFSARQFPNYSSELNVNALLLGDSALYLCASSLGRKGTEAFFGQGTRLTVV.

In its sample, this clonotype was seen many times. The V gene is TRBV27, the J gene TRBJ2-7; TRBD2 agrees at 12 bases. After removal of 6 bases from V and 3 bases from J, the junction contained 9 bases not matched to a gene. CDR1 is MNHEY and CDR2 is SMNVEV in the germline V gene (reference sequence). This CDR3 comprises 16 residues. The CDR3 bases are TGTGCCAGCAGCCCTACTAGCGGGAGGCTACTCTACGAGCAGTACTTC. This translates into CASSPTSGRLLYEQYF.

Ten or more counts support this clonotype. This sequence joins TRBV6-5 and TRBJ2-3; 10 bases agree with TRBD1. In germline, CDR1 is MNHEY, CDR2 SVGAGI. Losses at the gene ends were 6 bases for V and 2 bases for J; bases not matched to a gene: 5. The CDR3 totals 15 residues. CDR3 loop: CASSRGQGYTDTQYF. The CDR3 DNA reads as TGTGCCAGCAGCAGGGGACAGGGGTACACAGATACGCAGTATTTT.

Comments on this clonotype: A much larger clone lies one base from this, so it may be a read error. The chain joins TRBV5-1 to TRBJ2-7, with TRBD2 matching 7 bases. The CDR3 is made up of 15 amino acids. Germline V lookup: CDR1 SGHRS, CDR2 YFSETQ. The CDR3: CASSLPWTSGYAQYF. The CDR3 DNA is TGCGCCAGCAGCTTGCCCTGGACTAGTGGCTACGCGCAGTACTTC.

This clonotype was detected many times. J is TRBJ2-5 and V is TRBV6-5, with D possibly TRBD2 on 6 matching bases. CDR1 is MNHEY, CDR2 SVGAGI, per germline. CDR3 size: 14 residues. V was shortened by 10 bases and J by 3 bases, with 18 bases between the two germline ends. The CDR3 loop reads CATCLSGGEETQYF. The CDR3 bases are TGTGCCACCTGCCTTTCTGGCGGGGAAGAGACCCAGTACTTC.